This T cell receptor (beta chain) stems from a study of T-cell memory formation after mild COVID-19. Study background: TCR clusters were mostly donor specific.

Trimming pared 2 bases from V and 0 bases from J, leaving 18 bases between. Germline CDR1 SGHRS, CDR2 YFSETQ. This CDR3 contains 19 residues. This clonotype has more than one count but fewer than ten. TCRdb ran MiXCR on the 5' RACE reads and lists one entry per CDR3 protein. The table has about 350,000 distinct CDR3 sequences, roughly 15% seen once. This TCR came from a man younger than 35 who had mild COVID-19 (a few samples of this study predate the infection). Cell type and time point are not known. This sequence joins TRBV5-1 and TRBJ2-6; D is unclear. Sequencing was performed on PBMCs or a T cell subset sorted from them (not recorded which). The CDR3 reads CASSFAPGLLYSGANVLTF. The CDR3 coding sequence is TGCGCCAGCAGCTTTGCTCCGGGCCTTCTTTACTCTGGGGCCAACGTCCTGACTTTC.